Reported below is one T cell receptor (beta chain). Its antigen is unidentified. This entry belongs to a study of T cell responses to AZD1222 COVID-19 vaccine. Study conclusions and caveats: With two AZD1222 doses given, Spike-specific TCR breadth and depth both rose. Donors were mostly white British, more females; clonal diversity possibly underestimated.

The CDR3 runs 16 residues. Germline V gene data show CDR1 as SGHRS and CDR2 as YFSETQ. Trimming pared 2 bases from V and 5 bases from J, leaving 16 bases between. Measured with immunoSEQ multiplex PCR; TCRdb has only the in-frame clones, and not every one. The sample lists 180,000 or so clones; 93% were seen once. Sequencing was performed on peripheral blood, taken 28 days after the second AZD1222 dose. The source of this sequence is an adult who received the AZD1222 COVID-19 vaccine. J is TRBJ1-4 and V is TRBV5-1; no clear D. The CDR3 loop is CASSFIGFGENEKLFF. The CDR3 nucleotides are TGCGCCAGCAGCTTTATTGGGTTCGGCGAGAATGAAAAACTGTTTTTT.